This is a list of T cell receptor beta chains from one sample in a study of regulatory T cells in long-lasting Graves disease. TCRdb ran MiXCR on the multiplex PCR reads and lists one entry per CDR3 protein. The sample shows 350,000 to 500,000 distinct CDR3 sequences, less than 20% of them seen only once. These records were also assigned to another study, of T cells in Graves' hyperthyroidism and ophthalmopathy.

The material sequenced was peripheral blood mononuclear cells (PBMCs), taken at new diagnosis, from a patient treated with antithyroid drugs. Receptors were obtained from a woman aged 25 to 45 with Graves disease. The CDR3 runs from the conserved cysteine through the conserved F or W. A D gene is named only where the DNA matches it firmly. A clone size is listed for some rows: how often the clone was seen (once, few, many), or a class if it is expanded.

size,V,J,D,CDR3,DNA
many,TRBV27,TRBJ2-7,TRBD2,CASSTQREGQYEQYF,TGTGCCAGCAGTACTCAGCGGGAGGGCCAGTACGAGCAGTACTTC
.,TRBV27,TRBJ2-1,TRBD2,CASGPSGSRLNEQFF,TGTGCCAGCGGGCCTAGCGGGAGCAGACTCAATGAGCAGTTCTTC
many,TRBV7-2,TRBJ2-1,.,CASSILVQRGYNEQFF,TGTGCCAGCAGCATACTAGTCCAGAGGGGCTACAATGAGCAGTTCTTC
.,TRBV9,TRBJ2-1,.,CASSVGGKVNEQFF,TGTGCCAGCAGCGTAGGCGGGAAGGTAAATGAGCAGTTCTTC
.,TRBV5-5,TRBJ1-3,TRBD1,CASSQGGTGNTIYF,TGTGCCAGCAGCCAGGGGGGGACCGGAAACACCATATATTTT
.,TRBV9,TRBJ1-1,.,CASSLLINTEAFF,TGTGCCAGCAGCCTTCTCATTAACACTGAAGCTTTCTTT
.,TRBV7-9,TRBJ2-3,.,CASSFSSWGHDTQYF,TGTGCCAGCAGCTTTTCCAGCTGGGGGCACGATACGCAGTATTTT
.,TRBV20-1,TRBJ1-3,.,CSARIVGPENTIYF,TGCAGTGCTAGAATAGTGGGACCGGAAAACACCATATATTTT
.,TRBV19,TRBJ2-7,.,CASSIAAGRGLNYEQYF,TGTGCCAGTAGTATAGCAGCCGGCAGGGGACTTAACTACGAGCAGTACTTC
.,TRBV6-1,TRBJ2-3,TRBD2,CASSGGGLGRRGTQYF,TGTGCCAGCAGCGGGGGGGGACTAGGGAGGCGAGGTACGCAGTATTTT
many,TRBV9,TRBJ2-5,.,CASSVVGDPGSTQYF,TGTGCCAGCAGCGTAGTGGGGGACCCCGGAAGTACCCAGTACTTC
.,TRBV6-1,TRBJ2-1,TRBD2,CASKQLAGYNEQFF,TGTGCCAGCAAACAGCTAGCGGGTTACAATGAGCAGTTCTTC
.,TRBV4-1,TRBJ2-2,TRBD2,CASSQERAGANTGELFF,TGCGCCAGCAGCCAAGAAAGAGCGGGGGCGAACACCGGGGAGCTGTTTTTT
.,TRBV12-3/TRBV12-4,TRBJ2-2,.,CASGGPLNTGELFF,TGTGCCAGCGGGGGACCCTTGAACACCGGGGAGCTGTTTTTT